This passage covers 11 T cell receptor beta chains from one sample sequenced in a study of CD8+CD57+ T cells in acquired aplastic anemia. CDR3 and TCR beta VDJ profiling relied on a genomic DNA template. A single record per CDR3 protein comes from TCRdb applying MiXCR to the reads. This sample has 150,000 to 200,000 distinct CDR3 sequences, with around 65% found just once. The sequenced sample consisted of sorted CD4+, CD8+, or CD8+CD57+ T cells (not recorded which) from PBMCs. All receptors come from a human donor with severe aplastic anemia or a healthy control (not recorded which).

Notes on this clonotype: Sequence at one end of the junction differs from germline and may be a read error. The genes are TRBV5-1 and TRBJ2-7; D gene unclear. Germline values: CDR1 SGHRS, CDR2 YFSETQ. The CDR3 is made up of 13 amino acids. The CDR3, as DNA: TGCGCCAGCAACTTGGAAGGACGGTACGAGCAGTACTTC. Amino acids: CASNLEGRYEQYF.

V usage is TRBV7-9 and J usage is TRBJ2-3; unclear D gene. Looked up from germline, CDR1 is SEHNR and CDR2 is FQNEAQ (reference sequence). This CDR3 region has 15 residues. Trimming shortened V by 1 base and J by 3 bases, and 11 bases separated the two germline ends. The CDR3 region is CASSLGDLGTDTQYF. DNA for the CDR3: TGTGCCAGCAGCTTAGGTGATCTGGGAACAGATACGCAGTATTTT.

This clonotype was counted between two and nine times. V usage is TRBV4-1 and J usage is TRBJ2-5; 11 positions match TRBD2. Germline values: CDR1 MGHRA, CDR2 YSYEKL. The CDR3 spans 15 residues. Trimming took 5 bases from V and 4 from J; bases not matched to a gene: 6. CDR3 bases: TGCGCCAGCAGCTTCGGTAGCGGGGGGGCAGAGACCCAGTACTTC. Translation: CASSFGSGGAETQYF.

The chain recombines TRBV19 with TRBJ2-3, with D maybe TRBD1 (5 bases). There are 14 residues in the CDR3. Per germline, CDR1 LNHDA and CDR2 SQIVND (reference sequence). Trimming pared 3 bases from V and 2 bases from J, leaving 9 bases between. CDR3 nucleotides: TGTGCCAGTAGTATGCAGGGCAACACAGATACGCAGTATTTT. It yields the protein CASSMQGNTDTQYF. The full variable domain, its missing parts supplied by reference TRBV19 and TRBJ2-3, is DGGITQSPKYLFRKEGQNVTLSCEQNLNHDAMYWYRQDPGQGLRLIYYSQIVNDFQKGDIAEGYSVSREKKESFPLTVTSAQKNPTAFYLCASSMQGNTDTQYFGPGTRLTVL.

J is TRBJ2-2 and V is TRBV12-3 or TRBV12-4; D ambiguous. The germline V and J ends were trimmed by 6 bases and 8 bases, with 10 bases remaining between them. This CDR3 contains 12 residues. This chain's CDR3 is CASRGDGGELFF. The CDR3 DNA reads TGTGCCAGCAGAGGTGACGGAGGGGAGCTGTTTTTT.

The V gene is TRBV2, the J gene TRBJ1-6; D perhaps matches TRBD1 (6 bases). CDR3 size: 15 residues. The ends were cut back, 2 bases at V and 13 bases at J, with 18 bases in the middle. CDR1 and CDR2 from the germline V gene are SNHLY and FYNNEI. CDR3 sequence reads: CASSENRDSNQPLHF. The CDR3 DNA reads TGTGCCAGCAGTGAAAACAGGGATAGCAATCAGCCCCTCCACTTT.

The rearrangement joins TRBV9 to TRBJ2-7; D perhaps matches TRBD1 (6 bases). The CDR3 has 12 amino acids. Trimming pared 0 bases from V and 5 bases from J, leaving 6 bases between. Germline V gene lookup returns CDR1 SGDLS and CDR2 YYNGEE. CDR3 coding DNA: TGTGCCAGCAGCGTAGGACAGGACGAGCAGTACTTC. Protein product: CASSVGQDEQYF.

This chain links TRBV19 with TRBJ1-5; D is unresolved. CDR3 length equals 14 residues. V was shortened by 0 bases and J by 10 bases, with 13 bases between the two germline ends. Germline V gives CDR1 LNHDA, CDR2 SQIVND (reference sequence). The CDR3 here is CASSIDPKSHPQHF. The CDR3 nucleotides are TGTGCCAGTAGTATAGATCCGAAATCCCATCCCCAGCATTTT. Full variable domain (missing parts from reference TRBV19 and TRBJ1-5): DGGITQSPKYLFRKEGQNVTLSCEQNLNHDAMYWYRQDPGQGLRLIYYSQIVNDFQKGDIAEGYSVSREKKESFPLTVTSAQKNPTAFYLCASSIDPKSHPQHFGDGTRLSIL.

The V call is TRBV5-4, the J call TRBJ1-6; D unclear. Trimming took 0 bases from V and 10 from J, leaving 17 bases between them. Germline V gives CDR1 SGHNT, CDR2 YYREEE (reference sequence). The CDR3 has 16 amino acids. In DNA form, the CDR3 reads TGTGCCAGCAGCTTGGTTTCGGGGTCGGTGTCCTCACCCCTCCACTTT. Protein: CASSLVSGSVSSPLHF.

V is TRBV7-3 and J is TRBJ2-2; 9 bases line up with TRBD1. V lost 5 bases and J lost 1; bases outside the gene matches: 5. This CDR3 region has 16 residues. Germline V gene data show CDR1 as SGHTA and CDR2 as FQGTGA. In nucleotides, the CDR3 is TGTGCCAGCAGCCCACAGGGGGCGCAGAACACCGGGGAGCTGTTTTTT. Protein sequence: CASSPQGAQNTGELFF.

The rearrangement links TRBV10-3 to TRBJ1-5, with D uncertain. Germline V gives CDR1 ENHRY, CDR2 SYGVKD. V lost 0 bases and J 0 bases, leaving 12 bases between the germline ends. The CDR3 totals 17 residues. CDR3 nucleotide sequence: TGTGCCATCAGTGAGTCCGTGGCTTACGGTAGCAATCAGCCCCAGCATTTT. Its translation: CAISESVAYGSNQPQHF.